The present T cell receptor beta chain was sequenced within a study of blood T cells in healthy people across ages. Study results and caveats: Long-lived donors exceeded aged donors in naive CD4+ cells and diversity.

The CDR3 runs to 12 residues. Germline assignment: CDR1 WSHSY and CDR2 SAAADI. The ends lost 8 bases at V and 2 bases at J; junction bases unmatched: 1. Concerning this clonotype: Its antigen is currently unknown.

Alongside a J-beta primer mix, a sample-barcoded 5' primer served in a second PCR lasting roughly 6 to 11 cycles. TCRdb analysed the 5' RACE reads with MiXCR anew, one entry per CDR3 protein. The sample holds hundreds of thousands of distinct CDR3 sequences, around 50% seen once. This chain links TRBV10-2 with TRBJ2-7; 9 bases fit TRBD1. The sample consisted of blood. The TCR comes from a man in his forties in good health. CDR3 sequence reads: CASWTGAYEQYF. The CDR3 DNA sequence: TGCGCCAGCTGGACAGGGGCCTACGAGCAGTACTTC.